The rows below give T cell receptor beta chains drawn from one sample of a study of blood T cell repertoires in COVID-19. Measured with immunoSEQ multiplex PCR; TCRdb has only the in-frame clones, and not every one. The sample contains under 450,000 clones, roughly four fifths of which appear only once. What was sequenced was PBMCs or T cells enriched from blood (not recorded which). Receptors originate from a woman aged 50 to 60 who had recovered from COVID-19. Each CDR3 is given with its conserved first and last residue. Fields, in order: J gene, CDR3 length, V gene, clone size, CDR3 protein. Expanded clones are given a class, and other clones once, few, many or no size at all.

J gene: TRBJ1-3; CDR3 length: 15; V gene: TRBV4-1; clone size: few; CDR3 protein: CASSQGSISGNTIYF
J gene: TRBJ1-2; CDR3 length: 13; V gene: TRBV5-1; clone size: -; CDR3 protein: CASSPDRDDGYTF
J gene: TRBJ1-5; CDR3 length: 16; V gene: TRBV19; clone size: -; CDR3 protein: CASSLRGTHSNQPQHF
J gene: TRBJ1-5; CDR3 length: 17; V gene: TRBV27; clone size: -; CDR3 protein: CASSLLGLTRGNQPQHF
J gene: TRBJ1-2; CDR3 length: 13; V gene: TRBV19; clone size: once; CDR3 protein: CATTSWGGYGYTF
J gene: TRBJ1-5; CDR3 length: 15; V gene: TRBV6-2/TRBV6-3; clone size: -; CDR3 protein: CASSYFGGSNQPQHF
J gene: TRBJ2-3; CDR3 length: 14; V gene: TRBV5-4; clone size: -; CDR3 protein: CASSQDTSTDTQYF
J gene: TRBJ2-7; CDR3 length: 16; V gene: TRBV6-2/TRBV6-3; clone size: -; CDR3 protein: CASSDGPPRVSYEQYF
J gene: TRBJ1-4; CDR3 length: 15; V gene: TRBV5-4; clone size: few; CDR3 protein: CASSLDGQPNEKLFF
J gene: TRBJ1-2; CDR3 length: 14; V gene: TRBV3-1/TRBV3-2; clone size: -; CDR3 protein: CASSQEGQNYGYTF
J gene: TRBJ1-2; CDR3 length: 12; V gene: TRBV12-3/TRBV12-4; clone size: -; CDR3 protein: CASSLMQGHYTF
J gene: TRBJ1-2; CDR3 length: 16; V gene: TRBV30; clone size: -; CDR3 protein: CAWRTGQPISNYGYTF
J gene: TRBJ2-1; CDR3 length: 15; V gene: TRBV15; clone size: -; CDR3 protein: CATSVGGQGGNEQFF
J gene: TRBJ2-1; CDR3 length: 16; V gene: TRBV11-2; clone size: -; CDR3 protein: CASSSPEQGYYNEQFF
J gene: TRBJ1-1; CDR3 length: 16; V gene: TRBV2; clone size: many; CDR3 protein: CASNPDRSRTNTEAFF
J gene: TRBJ1-3; CDR3 length: 16; V gene: TRBV5-4; clone size: -; CDR3 protein: CASSLAYPAGGNTIYF
J gene: TRBJ1-1; CDR3 length: 14; V gene: TRBV6-5; clone size: -; CDR3 protein: CASSPGTGNTEAFF
J gene: TRBJ1-2; CDR3 length: 13; V gene: TRBV3-1/TRBV3-2; clone size: -; CDR3 protein: CASSFPRSYGYTF
J gene: TRBJ1-1; CDR3 length: 14; V gene: TRBV6-5; clone size: -; CDR3 protein: CASTREGGNTEAFF
J gene: TRBJ2-5; CDR3 length: 14; V gene: TRBV6-2/TRBV6-3; clone size: few; CDR3 protein: CASSLAGGEETQYF
J gene: TRBJ2-1; CDR3 length: 16; V gene: TRBV5-1; clone size: -; CDR3 protein: CASSLDPSPRYNEQFF
J gene: TRBJ1-2; CDR3 length: 15; V gene: TRBV25-1; clone size: -; CDR3 protein: CASSEAAGTNYGYTF
J gene: TRBJ1-2; CDR3 length: 14; V gene: TRBV29-1; clone size: few; CDR3 protein: CSAARREGLYGYTF
J gene: TRBJ1-2; CDR3 length: 15; V gene: TRBV7-8; clone size: -; CDR3 protein: CASSPERTGGSGYTF
J gene: TRBJ1-2; CDR3 length: 15; V gene: TRBV27; clone size: -; CDR3 protein: CASSNPTGGLEGYTF
J gene: TRBJ1-1; CDR3 length: 16; V gene: TRBV7-2; clone size: -; CDR3 protein: CASSLVRGQVNTEAFF
J gene: TRBJ2-7; CDR3 length: 15; V gene: TRBV4-3; clone size: -; CDR3 protein: CASSQLAGSSYEQYF
J gene: TRBJ1-3; CDR3 length: 17; V gene: TRBV9; clone size: -; CDR3 protein: CASSVVGDSSSGNTIYF
J gene: TRBJ1-1; CDR3 length: 16; V gene: TRBV4-2; clone size: -; CDR3 protein: CASSQGGGLGDTEAFF
J gene: TRBJ2-3; CDR3 length: 16; V gene: TRBV5-4; clone size: -; CDR3 protein: CASSLWGAGGTDTQYF
J gene: TRBJ2-1; CDR3 length: 15; V gene: TRBV19; clone size: -; CDR3 protein: CASTVGVRPYNEQFF
J gene: TRBJ2-2; CDR3 length: 14; V gene: TRBV7-2; clone size: -; CDR3 protein: CASSSRQGTGELFF
J gene: TRBJ2-7; CDR3 length: 17; V gene: TRBV4-2; clone size: -; CDR3 protein: CASSQDAGQGASYEQYF
J gene: TRBJ2-1; CDR3 length: 15; V gene: TRBV7-3; clone size: -; CDR3 protein: CASSTVGSSYNEQFF
J gene: TRBJ1-5; CDR3 length: 14; V gene: TRBV9; clone size: -; CDR3 protein: CASSATGVNQPQHF
J gene: TRBJ1-2; CDR3 length: 16; V gene: TRBV7-9; clone size: -; CDR3 protein: CASSVDTGGPQGGYTF
J gene: TRBJ1-2; CDR3 length: 13; V gene: TRBV7-2; clone size: once; CDR3 protein: CASSLAANYGYTF
J gene: TRBJ1-6; CDR3 length: 13; V gene: TRBV2; clone size: -; CDR3 protein: CASKGDYNSPLHF